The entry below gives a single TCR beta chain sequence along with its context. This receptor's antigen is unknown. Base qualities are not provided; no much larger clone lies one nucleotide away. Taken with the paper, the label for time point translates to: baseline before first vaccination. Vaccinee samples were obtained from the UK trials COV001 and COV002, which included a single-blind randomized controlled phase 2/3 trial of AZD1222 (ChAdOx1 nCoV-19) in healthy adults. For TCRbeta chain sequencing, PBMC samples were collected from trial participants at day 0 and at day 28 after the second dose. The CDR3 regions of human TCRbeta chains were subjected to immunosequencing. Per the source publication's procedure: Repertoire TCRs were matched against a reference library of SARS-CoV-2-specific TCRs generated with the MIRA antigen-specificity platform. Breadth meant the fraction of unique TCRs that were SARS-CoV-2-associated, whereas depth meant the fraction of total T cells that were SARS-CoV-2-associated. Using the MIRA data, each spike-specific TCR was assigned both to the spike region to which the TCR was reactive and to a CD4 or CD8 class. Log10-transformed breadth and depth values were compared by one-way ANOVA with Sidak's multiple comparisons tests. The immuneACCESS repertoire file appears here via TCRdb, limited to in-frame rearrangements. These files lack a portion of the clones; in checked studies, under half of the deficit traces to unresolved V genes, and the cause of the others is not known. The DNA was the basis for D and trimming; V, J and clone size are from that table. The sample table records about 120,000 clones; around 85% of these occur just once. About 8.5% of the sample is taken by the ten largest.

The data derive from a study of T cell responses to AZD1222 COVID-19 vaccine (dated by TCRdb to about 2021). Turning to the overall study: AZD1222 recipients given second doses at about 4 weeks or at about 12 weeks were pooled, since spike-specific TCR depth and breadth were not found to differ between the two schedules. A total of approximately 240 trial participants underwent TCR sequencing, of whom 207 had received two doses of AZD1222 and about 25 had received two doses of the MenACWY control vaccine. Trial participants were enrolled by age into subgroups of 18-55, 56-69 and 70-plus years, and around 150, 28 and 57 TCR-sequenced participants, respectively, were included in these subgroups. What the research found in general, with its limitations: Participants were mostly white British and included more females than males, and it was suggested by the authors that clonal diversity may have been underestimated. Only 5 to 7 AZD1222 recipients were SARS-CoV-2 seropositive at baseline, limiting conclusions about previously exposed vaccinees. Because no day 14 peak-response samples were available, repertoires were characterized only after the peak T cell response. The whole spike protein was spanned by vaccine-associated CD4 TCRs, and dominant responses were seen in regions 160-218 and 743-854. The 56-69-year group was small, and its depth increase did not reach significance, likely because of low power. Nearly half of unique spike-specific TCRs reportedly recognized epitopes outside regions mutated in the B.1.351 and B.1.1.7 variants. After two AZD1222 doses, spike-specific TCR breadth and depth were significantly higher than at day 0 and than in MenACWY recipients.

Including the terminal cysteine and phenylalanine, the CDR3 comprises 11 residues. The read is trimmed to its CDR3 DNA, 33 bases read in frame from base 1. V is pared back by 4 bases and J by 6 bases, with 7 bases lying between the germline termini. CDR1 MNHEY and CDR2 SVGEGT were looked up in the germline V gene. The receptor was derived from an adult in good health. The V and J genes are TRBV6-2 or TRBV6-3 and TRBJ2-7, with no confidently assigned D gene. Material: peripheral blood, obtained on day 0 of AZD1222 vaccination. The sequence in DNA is TGTGCCAGCAGTTTGGGATCCGAGCAGTACTTC. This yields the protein CASSLGSEQYF.